Presented here are 2 T cell receptor beta chains from one specimen sequenced in a study of patients and donors after allogeneic stem cell transplantation (TCRdb year 2020). The method behind the library was RT-PCR. For sequencing, a NextSeq 550 was employed. TCRdb trimmed public reads at Q25 via fastp, called clones via MiXCR and kept in-frame beta chains. One record per CDR3 amino acid sequence lists the most common genes and DNA. Across this sample there are 800,000 to 1,000,000 distinct CDR3 sequences, with roughly 18% seen only once. Together, the top ten hold under 6.5% of the sample. Sequencing input: blood, either unsorted or a sorted T cell fraction (not recorded which). All receptors derive from a human donor who was either an allogeneic HSCT recipient or a stem cell or donor lymphocyte infusion donor (not recorded which). It is not recorded whose cells these are; they may come from a transplant donor.

This chain joins TRBV30 and TRBJ1-5; 7 nucleotides match TRBD1. The V segment lost 0 bases and the J segment 7 bases; nucleotides outside the gene matches: 15. Germline CDR1 and CDR2: GTSNPN and SVGIG (reference sequence). This CDR3 contains 17 residues. The CDR3 is CAWSVGSSGGGSQPQHF. The CDR3 DNA reads TGTGCCTGGAGTGTTGGAAGTTCGGGAGGGGGCAGCCAGCCCCAGCATTTT.

V usage is TRBV3-1 and J usage is TRBJ2-1; D gene unclear. Trimming took off 0 bases at V and 2 bases at J, with 8 bases between the two ends. Germline V gene data show CDR1 as LGHDT and CDR2 as YNNKEL (reference sequence). The CDR3 length is 15 residues. The CDR3 nucleotides are TGTGCCAGCAGCCAAGATGTAACGCCCTACAATGAGCAGTTCTTC. This codes for CASSQDVTPYNEQFF.